This is a list of T cell receptor beta chains from one sample in a study of brain metastases from non-small cell lung cancer. Produced via immunoSEQ multiplex PCR; TCRdb's table is partial and in-frame only. This table holds over a thousand clones, 80% to 90% found once. What was sequenced was primary lung tumor tissue. These receptors came from a donor at least 40 years old with non-small cell lung cancer. The CDR3 runs from the conserved cysteine through the conserved F or W. A D gene is named only where the DNA matches it firmly. A clone size is listed for some rows: how often the clone was seen (once, few, many), or a class if it is expanded.

V,size,D,J,CDR3,DNA
TRBV7-2,NA,NA,TRBJ2-7,CASSLVGTPSYEQYF,TGTGCCAGCAGCTTAGTGGGGACTCCATCCTACGAGCAGTACTTC
TRBV2,NA,NA,TRBJ1-5,CASSPIGGSQPQHF,TGTGCCAGCAGCCCAATCGGGGGTAGTCAGCCCCAGCATTTT
TRBV4-1,NA,TRBD1,TRBJ2-1,CASSQNPWTGPLNEQFF,TGCGCCAGCAGCCAAAACCCTTGGACAGGGCCCCTCAATGAGCAGTTCTTC
TRBV19,NA,NA,TRBJ1-2,CASSMRGPYGYTF,TGTGCCAGTAGTATGAGGGGCCCCTATGGCTACACCTTC
TRBV30,NA,NA,TRBJ1-2,CAWSWDNYGYTF,TGTGCCTGGAGTTGGGACAACTATGGCTACACCTTC
TRBV29-1,few,NA,TRBJ1-1,CRADDIEAFF,TGCAGGGCCGACGACATTGAAGCTTTCTTT
TRBV10-3,few,NA,TRBJ1-1,CAISESGGGGEAFF,TGTGCCATCAGTGAGTCTGGTGGGGGCGGTGAAGCTTTCTTT
TRBV9,NA,NA,TRBJ1-2,CASSGYIYGYTF,TGTGCCAGCAGCGGTTACATCTATGGCTACACCTTC
TRBV4-3,NA,NA,TRBJ1-1,CASSYTTGSGNTEAFF,TGCGCCAGCAGTTATACGACAGGTAGCGGGAACACTGAAGCTTTCTTT
TRBV7-9,NA,NA,TRBJ1-2,CASSLGGGYGYTF,TGTGCCAGCAGCTTAGGTGGGGGCTATGGCTACACCTTC
TRBV4-3,NA,NA,TRBJ1-6,CASSQVMNDNSPLHF,TGCGCCAGCAGCCAAGTAATGAATGATAATTCACCCCTCCACTTT
TRBV7-9,NA,NA,TRBJ1-2,CASSLINYGYTF,TGTGCCAGCAGCTTAATTAACTATGGCTACACCTTC
TRBV10-1,NA,TRBD1,TRBJ2-2,CASRGTGRFTGELFF,TGCGCCAGCAGGGGGACAGGGCGATTCACCGGGGAGCTGTTTTTT
TRBV7-2,NA,TRBD1,TRBJ2-7,CASSSRTGSSYEQYF,TGTGCCAGCAGCTCCCGGACAGGGAGCTCCTACGAGCAGTACTTC
TRBV2,few,NA,TRBJ1-5,CASSERSYSNQPQHF,TGTGCCAGCAGTGAGAGGAGTTATAGCAATCAGCCCCAGCATTTT
TRBV19,once,NA,TRBJ2-7,CASSTLNLGNYEQYF,TGTGCCAGTAGTACCCTCAATCTAGGGAACTACGAGCAGTACTTC
TRBV19,once,NA,TRBJ2-1,CATTKQADASIEQFF,TGTGCCACCACGAAACAAGCTGACGCGAGCATTGAGCAGTTCTTC
TRBV6-2/TRBV6-3,NA,TRBD1,TRBJ1-2,CASSYAGTGLSYGYTF,TGTGCCAGCAGTTACGCCGGGACAGGTCTGAGCTATGGCTACACCTTC
TRBV11-1,NA,NA,TRBJ2-7,CASSTNLGQSYEQYF,TGTGCCAGCAGCACTAATCTCGGACAGTCCTACGAGCAGTACTTC
TRBV7-2,once,TRBD2,TRBJ2-4,CASTAPGLAEQNIQYF,TGTGCCAGCACTGCTCCCGGGCTAGCGGAGCAAAACATTCAGTACTTC
TRBV20-1,NA,NA,TRBJ2-1,CSAIRANEQFF,TGCAGTGCTATTCGGGCTAATGAGCAGTTCTTC
TRBV14,NA,NA,TRBJ2-7,CASGTTYEQYF,TGTGCCAGCGGAACGACCTACGAGCAGTACTTC
TRBV5-6,NA,NA,TRBJ1-1,CASSPTGANTEAFF,TGTGCCAGCAGCCCAACCGGGGCGAACACTGAAGCTTTCTTT
TRBV4-2,NA,NA,TRBJ2-7,CASSQVQSGGTPYEQYF,TGTGCCAGCAGCCAAGTGCAATCGGGCGGGACCCCCTACGAGCAGTACTTC